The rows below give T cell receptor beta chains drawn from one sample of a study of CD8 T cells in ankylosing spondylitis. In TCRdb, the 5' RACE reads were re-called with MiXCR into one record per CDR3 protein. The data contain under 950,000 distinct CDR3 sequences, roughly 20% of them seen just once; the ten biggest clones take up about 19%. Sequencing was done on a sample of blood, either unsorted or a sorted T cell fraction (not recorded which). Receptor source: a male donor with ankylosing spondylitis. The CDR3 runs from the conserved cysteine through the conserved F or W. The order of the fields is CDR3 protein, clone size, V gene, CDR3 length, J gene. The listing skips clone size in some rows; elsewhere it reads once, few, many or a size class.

CDR3aa: CASSLGLAGGETDTQYF
abundance: -
v_gene: TRBV7-8
len: 17
j_gene: TRBJ2-3

CDR3aa: CATSDRGDQPQHF
abundance: -
v_gene: TRBV24-1
len: 13
j_gene: TRBJ1-5

CDR3aa: CASSLRGVWNQPQHF
abundance: -
v_gene: TRBV27
len: 15
j_gene: TRBJ1-5

CDR3aa: CASSPGPGQGLYEQYF
abundance: -
v_gene: TRBV19
len: 16
j_gene: TRBJ2-7

CDR3aa: CASSLTAGTNEQFF
abundance: few
v_gene: TRBV7-9
len: 14
j_gene: TRBJ2-1

CDR3aa: CASRSGTSAYEQYF
abundance: many
v_gene: TRBV5-6
len: 14
j_gene: TRBJ2-7

CDR3aa: CASRWVVMNTEAFF
abundance: many
v_gene: TRBV4-2
len: 14
j_gene: TRBJ1-1

CDR3aa: CASSAAGTTAPYEQYF
abundance: -
v_gene: TRBV9
len: 16
j_gene: TRBJ2-7

CDR3aa: CASRAGTSGGEQFF
abundance: few
v_gene: TRBV12-3/TRBV12-4
len: 14
j_gene: TRBJ2-1

CDR3aa: CASSLSAGNTEAFF
abundance: many
v_gene: TRBV12-3/TRBV12-4
len: 14
j_gene: TRBJ1-1

CDR3aa: CASSSNRGKLEAFF
abundance: -
v_gene: TRBV11-2
len: 14
j_gene: TRBJ1-1

CDR3aa: CASSQAGGFMNTEAFF
abundance: many
v_gene: TRBV4-2
len: 16
j_gene: TRBJ1-1

CDR3aa: CASSPRGWNEQFF
abundance: many
v_gene: TRBV6-1
len: 13
j_gene: TRBJ2-1

CDR3aa: CASAAGHYTDTQYF
abundance: -
v_gene: TRBV5-1
len: 14
j_gene: TRBJ2-3

CDR3aa: CASSRAGVDTEAFF
abundance: -
v_gene: TRBV7-9
len: 14
j_gene: TRBJ1-1

CDR3aa: CASRVEGYTEAFF
abundance: many
v_gene: TRBV12-3/TRBV12-4
len: 13
j_gene: TRBJ1-1

CDR3aa: CASSLGRGGEQETQYF
abundance: -
v_gene: TRBV7-2
len: 16
j_gene: TRBJ2-5

CDR3aa: CAPTCGDEQYF
abundance: many
v_gene: TRBV12-3/TRBV12-4
len: 11
j_gene: TRBJ2-7

CDR3aa: CASSQYGASYGYTF
abundance: few
v_gene: TRBV4-1
len: 14
j_gene: TRBJ1-2

CDR3aa: CSVASGDANYGYTF
abundance: few
v_gene: TRBV29-1
len: 14
j_gene: TRBJ1-2

CDR3aa: CSARGGTLRPQYF
abundance: -
v_gene: TRBV20-1
len: 13
j_gene: TRBJ2-5

CDR3aa: CSAREPGQGLMNTEAFF
abundance: few
v_gene: TRBV20-1
len: 17
j_gene: TRBJ1-1

CDR3aa: CASRQGDTSYGYTF
abundance: few
v_gene: TRBV10-2
len: 14
j_gene: TRBJ1-2

CDR3aa: CSAQGLAGLRGVTDTQYF
abundance: -
v_gene: TRBV20-1
len: 18
j_gene: TRBJ2-3

CDR3aa: CASSPHGDLAIGNQPQHF
abundance: -
v_gene: TRBV4-1
len: 18
j_gene: TRBJ1-5

CDR3aa: CASNPGQGPDTQYF
abundance: few
v_gene: TRBV6-1
len: 14
j_gene: TRBJ2-3

CDR3aa: CASSLGTGGYDTQYF
abundance: -
v_gene: TRBV12-3/TRBV12-4
len: 15
j_gene: TRBJ2-3